Below are 11 T cell receptor beta chains sequenced from a single sample in a study of T cells after yellow fever vaccination. TCRdb independently ran MiXCR on the 5' RACE reads; one entry per CDR3 protein. The sample lists a few hundred thousand distinct CDR3 sequences, 17% seen once, with roughly 17% in the top ten. The sequenced sample was PBMCs, obtained less than 6 days after the first yellow fever vaccination. These receptors all come from a man between 18 and 35 years old who received the YFV17D yellow fever vaccine.

This clonotype was counted only a few times. The CDR3 loop reads CASSFRVDGNEKLFF. In DNA, the CDR3 is TGTGCCAGCAGCTTCAGGGTAGATGGGAATGAAAAACTGTTTTTT. The chain is built from TRBV5-5 and TRBJ1-4; D may be TRBD1 (5 bases). The germline V gene encodes CDR1 SGHKS and CDR2 YYEKEE (reference sequence). The CDR3 spans 15 residues. V lost 2 bases, J lost 5 bases, and 13 bases lay in between.

This chain uses TRBV19 with TRBJ2-5; a weak D match, TRBD2 (6 bases). Germline CDR1 and CDR2: LNHDA and SQIVND (reference sequence). The CDR3 consists of 15 residues. The V end lost 2 bases, the J end lost 3 bases, and 13 bases lay between the germline ends. In nucleotides, the CDR3 is TGTGCCAGTAGTATACCGCGGGACGGGGAAGAGACCCAGTACTTC. Residues: CASSIPRDGEETQYF.

V and J are TRBV7-2 and TRBJ2-7, with 9 positions matching TRBD2. This CDR3 is built from 15 residues. Germline loops: CDR1 SGHTA, CDR2 FQGNSA. V shed 5 bases and J 2 bases; nucleotides not matched to a gene: 7. The CDR3 loop reads CASSPYSGGPYEQYF. For the CDR3, the DNA is TGTGCCAGCAGCCCATATAGCGGGGGCCCCTACGAGCAGTACTTC. Complete variable domain (other parts from reference TRBV7-2 and TRBJ2-7): GAGVSQSPSNKVTEKGKDVELRCDPISGHTALYWYRQSLGQGLEFLIYFQGNSAPDKSGLPSDRFSAERTGGSVSTLTIQRTQQEDSAVYLCASSPYSGGPYEQYFGPGTRLTVT.

This clonotype was detected a few times. The chain carries TRBV28 and TRBJ1-1, with D possibly TRBD1 on 5 matching bases. Trimming removed 4 bases from V and 6 bases from J, with 12 bases in between. The CDR3 has 13 residues. Germline V gene data show CDR1 as MDHEN and CDR2 as SYDVKM. CDR3 sequence (DNA): TGTGCCAGCAGTTCGTCAACCAGGGCTGAAGCTTTCTTT. Its protein product is CASSSSTRAEAFF.

V usage is TRBV5-1 and J usage is TRBJ2-7; 9 bases fit TRBD1. Looked up from germline, CDR1 is SGHRS and CDR2 is YFSETQ. The V gene end was trimmed by 4 bases and the J gene end by 6 bases; junction bases not matched to a gene: 14. The CDR3 runs 16 residues. CDR3 nucleotide sequence: TGCGCCAGCAGCCCACGGGGGGACAGGGTGGTTCGCGAGCAGTACTTC. Protein sequence: CASSPRGDRVVREQYF.

This clonotype was recorded many times. The V gene is TRBV4-1, the J gene TRBJ2-7, with a weak D call TRBD2 (5 bases). Deletions cut 4 bases from V and 0 bases from J, with 13 bases between. CDR1 and CDR2 (germline): MGHRA, YSYEKL. The CDR3 is 15 residues long. The CDR3 DNA sequence: TGCGCCAGCAGCCTGAGCGGCTGGAGCTCCTACGAGCAGTACTTC. Translating gives CASSLSGWSSYEQYF.

The chain is built from TRBV7-2 and TRBJ1-1; D gene unclear. Germline assignment: CDR1 SGHTA and CDR2 FQGNSA. Between the trimmed V and J ends, which lost 3 bases and 8 bases, there was a span of 10 bases. This CDR3 is built from 12 residues. CDR3 DNA sequence: TGTGCCAGCAGCTTTCCCGCGACAGAAGCTTTCTTT. Residues: CASSFPATEAFF.

This clonotype came up many times. V usage is TRBV10-3 and J usage is TRBJ2-2; D uncertain. CDR3 length: 13 amino acids. CDR1 and CDR2 (germline): ENHRY, SYGVKD. V was shortened by 0 bases and J by 1 base, with 0 bases between the two germline ends. The CDR3 spells CAISESNTGELFF. The CDR3 coding sequence is TGTGCCATCAGTGAGTCGAACACCGGGGAGCTGTTTTTT.

About this clonotype: An end of the junction differs from the germline gene, which may be a read error. This sequence joins TRBV11-3 and TRBJ2-7; 8 nucleotides match TRBD2. The CDR3 has 14 residues. Germline V gene sequence: CDR1 SGHNT, CDR2 YENEEA. CDR3 nucleotide sequence: TGTGCCAGCAGCCCCAGTAGTAGCGGGGTCGAGCATTACTTC. It codes for CASSPSSSGVEHYF.

The genes are TRBV7-8 and TRBJ1-1, with 7 bases that match TRBD1. Germline V gives CDR1 SGHVS, CDR2 FQNEAQ. CDR3 length: 15 residues. Unmatched junction bases numbered 9, after V lost 5 bases and J lost 3 bases. The CDR3 reads CASSPTGESDTEAFF. In DNA, the CDR3 is TGTGCCAGCAGCCCAACAGGGGAGTCGGACACTGAAGCTTTCTTT. The full variable domain, rest sourced from reference TRBV7-8 and TRBJ1-1, is GAGVSQSPRYKVAKRGQDVALRCDPISGHVSLFWYQQALGQGPEFLTYFQNEAQLDKSGLPSDRFFAERPEGSVSTLKIQRTQQEDSAVYLCASSPTGESDTEAFFGQGTRLTVV.

This clonotype has just a few counts. V is TRBV4-3 and J is TRBJ2-3; 10 bases agree with TRBD2. The CDR3 has 16 amino acids. Unmatched junction bases numbered 2, after V lost 1 base and J lost 1 base. Germline-derived CDR1 and CDR2 are LGHNA and YSLEER. CDR3 nucleotide sequence: TGCGCCAGCAGCCAAGCCGGGACTAGCGGCACAGATACGCAGTATTTT. As protein: CASSQAGTSGTDTQYF.